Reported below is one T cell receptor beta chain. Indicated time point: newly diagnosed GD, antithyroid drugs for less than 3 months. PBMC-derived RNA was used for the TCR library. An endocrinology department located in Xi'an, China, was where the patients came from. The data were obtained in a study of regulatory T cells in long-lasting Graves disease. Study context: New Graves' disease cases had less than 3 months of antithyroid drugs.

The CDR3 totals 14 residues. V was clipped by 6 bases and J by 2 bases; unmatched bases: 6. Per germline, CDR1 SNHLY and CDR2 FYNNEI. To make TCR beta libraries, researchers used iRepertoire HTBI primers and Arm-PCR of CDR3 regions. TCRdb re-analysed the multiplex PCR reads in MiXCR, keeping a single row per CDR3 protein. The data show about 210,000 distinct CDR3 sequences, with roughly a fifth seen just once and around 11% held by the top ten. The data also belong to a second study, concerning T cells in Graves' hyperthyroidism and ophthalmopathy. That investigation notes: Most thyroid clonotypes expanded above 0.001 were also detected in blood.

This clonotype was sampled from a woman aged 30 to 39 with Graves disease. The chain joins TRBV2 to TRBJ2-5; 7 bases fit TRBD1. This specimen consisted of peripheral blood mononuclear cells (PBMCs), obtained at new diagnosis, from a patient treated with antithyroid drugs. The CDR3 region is CASSLGTVQETQYF. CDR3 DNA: TGTGCCAGCAGCTTAGGGACAGTACAAGAGACCCAGTACTTC.